This T cell receptor (beta chain) was profiled in a study of Ad26.COV2.S vaccination and SARS-CoV-2 variants. As to treatment: roughly 19 received Ad26.COV2.S at low or high dose, single or two shots; several received placebo; per-sample allocation not given. Specimen acquisition occurred on day 63 following the initial vaccine or placebo injection. Assay: immunoSEQ multiplex PCR; the TCRdb copy retains only in-frame clones and omits some. The table records approximately 480,000 clones, 87% of them present only once. V lost 0 bases to trimming and J lost 4 bases, with 13 bases between them. Germline lookup yields CDR1 LGHNA and CDR2 YSLEER. The CDR3 sequence is 16 residues long.

Specimen: peripheral blood, collected in a trial of Ad26.COV2.S vaccine versus placebo. This TCR was recovered from a person aged 18-60 years who received the Ad26.COV2.S COVID-19 vaccine or a placebo. The chain combines TRBV4-3 with TRBJ2-1; TRBD2 is a possible D gene (6 bases). CDR3 in DNA: TGCGCCAGCAGCCAAGAGTTACGGGAGACTTACAATGAGCAGTTCTTC. Its translation: CASSQELRETYNEQFF.